This TCR beta chain stems from a study of blood T cell repertoires in COVID-19 (dated by TCRdb to the early 2020s). As for the study more broadly: Samples from collaborators originated in the United States, Italy and Spain and spanned both the acute and convalescent phases of COVID-19. The material from the prospective study consisted of cDNA or gDNA derived from T cells, B-cell-depleted T cells, or PBMCs. The dataset comprised deeply sampled blood TCRbeta repertoires from subjects exposed to, actively infected with, or recovered from COVID-19. Samples came from the ongoing ImmuneRACE study (first 160 participants) plus 1,254 subjects from 6 global collaborators. The sample metadata nearly always contained a de-identified subject ID, COVID-19 status, age in years and sex. Where available, HLA class I and class II types were taken from metadata supplied by the sample provider and were not determined by assay-based typing. A freely available public database, intended as a resource for researchers studying the immune response to SARS-CoV-2, is where the repertoires were released.

The research as a whole found: How much clinical and demographic metadata was included differed by source and by participant, and the metadata was provided uncurated.

The immunoSEQ Assay, a bias-controlled multiplex PCR, was used to amplify TCRbeta CDR3 regions from genomic DNA. In the authors' own workflow: The number of nucleated cells in each sample was estimated from the amplification of reference gene primers within the assay. To quantify the absolute abundance of each unique TCRbeta CDR3 rearrangement, sequence reads were collapsed and filtered. For each sample, productive Simpson clonality was calculated as the square root of Simpson's diversity index over productive rearrangements. TCRdb's version of the immuneACCESS table is confined to in-frame rearrangements and falls short of the full clone set. An unresolved V gene accounts for under half of the shortfall where checked; the remainder is of unknown origin. The DNA was the basis for D and trimming; V, J and clone size are from that table. The sample data list fewer than 180,000 clones, and 87% of these were observed just once. The top ten clones comprise about 4.1% of the sample.

Sequences MNHNS (CDR1) and SASEGT (CDR2) are obtained from the germline V gene. The CDR3 numbers 16 residues from cysteine through phenylalanine. Of all the DNA, just the CDR3 is kept, 48 bases in frame from base 1. V and J are truncated by 3 bases and 0 bases respectively, leaving an intervening sequence of 9 bases. The collaborating institutions used their own protocols to collect whole blood in K2EDTA tubes. For TCRbeta analysis, collaborator samples were shipped as frozen whole blood, as isolated PBMCs, or as DNA extracted from either sample type. Points on this clone: Its cognate antigen has yet to be identified. No much larger clone is present one base from it, and per-base qualities are unavailable.

Sequencing input: peripheral blood. This sequence originates from a woman aged 55 to 70 with active or convalescent COVID-19. The chain is assembled from TRBV6-1 and TRBJ1-6; the D gene assignment is ambiguous. The CDR3 has the sequence CASSESLSSYNSPLHF. The DNA reads as follows: TGTGCCAGCAGTGAGTCACTCTCCTCCTATAATTCACCCCTCCACTTT.